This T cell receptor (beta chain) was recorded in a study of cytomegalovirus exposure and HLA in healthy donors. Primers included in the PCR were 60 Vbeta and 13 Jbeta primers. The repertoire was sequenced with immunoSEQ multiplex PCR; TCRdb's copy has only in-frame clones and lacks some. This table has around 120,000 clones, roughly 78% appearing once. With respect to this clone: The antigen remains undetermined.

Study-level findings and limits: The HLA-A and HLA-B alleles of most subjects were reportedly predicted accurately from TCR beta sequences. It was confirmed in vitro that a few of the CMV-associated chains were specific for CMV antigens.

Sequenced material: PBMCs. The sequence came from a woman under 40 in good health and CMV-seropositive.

The CDR3 DNA sequence: TGTGCCAGCAGCCCACAGGGGTTGGAAGCTTTCTTT. Its translation is CASSPQGLEAFF. The chain links TRBV7-2 to TRBJ1-1; TRBD1 agrees at 7 bases. V shed 5 bases and J 8 bases; nucleotides not matched to a gene: 5. This CDR3 contains 12 residues. Germline V gives CDR1 SGHTA, CDR2 FQGNSA.